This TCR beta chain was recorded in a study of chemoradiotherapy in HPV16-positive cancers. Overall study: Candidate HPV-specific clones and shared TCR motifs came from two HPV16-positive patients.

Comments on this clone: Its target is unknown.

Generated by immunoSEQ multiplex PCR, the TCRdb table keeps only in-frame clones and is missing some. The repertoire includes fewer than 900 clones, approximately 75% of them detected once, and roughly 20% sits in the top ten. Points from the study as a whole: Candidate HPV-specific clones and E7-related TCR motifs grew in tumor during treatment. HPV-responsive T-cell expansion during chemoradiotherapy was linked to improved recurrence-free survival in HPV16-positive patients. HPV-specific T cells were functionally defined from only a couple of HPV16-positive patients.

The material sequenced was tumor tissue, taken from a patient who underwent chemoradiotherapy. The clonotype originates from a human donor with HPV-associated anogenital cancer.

Written as DNA, the CDR3 is TGTGCCAGCAGCGAGGGACTGACCTCCAATGAGCAGTTCTTC. Protein sequence: CASSEGLTSNEQFF. The rearrangement links TRBV7-9 to TRBJ2-1; TRBD2 is a possible D gene (6 bases). The V gene's germline CDR1 is SEHNR and CDR2 FQNEAQ (reference sequence). Trimming cost V 5 bases and J 6 bases, with 14 bases left between them. The CDR3 has 14 residues.